This record looks at one T cell receptor beta chain sequence and its context. Antigen unknown. Measured with immunoSEQ multiplex PCR; TCRdb has only the in-frame clones, and not every one. The sample holds 95,000 to 130,000 clones; about nine tenths are singletons and the top ten take around 0.83%. CDR3 length: 16 residues. Trimming removed 3 bases from V and 0 bases from J; junction bases left unmatched: 8. This sample was included in a study of T cell clones after liver transplantation. Study-level information: Immunosuppression withdrawal was tried within 2 years after liver transplantation in this trial. Apart from a few HCV-positive recipients, transplants were for non-autoimmune, non-viral reasons. The study's findings and limits: In a couple of subjects, few donor cells limited the measurable donor-reactive repertoire. Donor-reactive sequences fell more than third party-reactive ones, suggesting partial deletion.

The sequenced sample was CD4+ T cells from blood, obtained 12 months after liver transplant. The sequence derives from a human patient who received a liver transplant. The T cells may partly be graft donor cells. The rearrangement uses TRBV23-1 and TRBJ2-7; 7 bases fit TRBD1. TRBV23-1 is marked as an open reading frame, function uncertain. CDR3 sequence: CASSQWGQKSSYEQYF. CDR3 nucleotides: TGCGCCAGCAGTCAGTGGGGACAGAAGAGCTCCTACGAGCAGTACTTC.